A single sample is the source of the 2 T cell receptor beta chains below, sequenced in a study of T cell repertoires in cytomegalovirus infection (dated by TCRdb to about 2019). Sequenced using an Illumina HiSeq 1500. TCRdb itself trimmed the public reads at Q25 with fastp, ran MiXCR and retained productive beta chains. Rows merge per CDR3 protein into single entries with the most common DNA and genes. In all, the sample holds roughly 200,000 distinct CDR3 sequences, and approximately 9.6% of those were seen once. The top ten clonotypes cover about 4.6% of the sample. Sequencing was carried out using PBMCs. The receptors come from a human donor in good health (CMV status not recorded). Some clones in this sample may be carry-over from other donors' samples.

This clonotype came up many times. This chain connects TRBV7-2 to TRBJ2-5; the match to TRBD1 covers 10 bases. The junction had 10 bases not matched to a gene; V was cut back by 4 bases and J by 5 bases. Germline CDR1 SGHTA, CDR2 FQGNSA. This CDR3 is built from 16 residues. CDR3 in amino acids: CASSSGPPGQGETQYF. The DNA of the CDR3 is TGTGCCAGCAGCTCAGGACCGCCGGGACAGGGGGAGACCCAGTACTTC.

This clonotype has at least ten counts. CDR3 protein: CASSLVKGAEIYEQYF. The CDR3 DNA sequence: TGTGCCAGCAGCTTAGTAAAGGGGGCCGAGATCTACGAGCAGTACTTC. This sequence joins TRBV11-2 and TRBJ2-7; 7 nucleotides agree with TRBD1. Germline values: CDR1 SGHAT, CDR2 FQNNGV. This CDR3 is 16 amino acids long. J gave up 3 bases and V 1 base, and 9 bases lay outside the gene matches.